This is a list of T cell receptor beta chains from one sample in a study of human T cells and chemical hapten exposure. TCRdb independently ran MiXCR on the RACE reads; one entry per CDR3 protein. The table has around 50,000 distinct CDR3 sequences, around 9.4% seen once. The material was whole blood, obtained in connection with sensitization to the hapten diphenylcyclopropenone (DPC). The receptors derive from a woman between 50 and 59 years old with alopecia areata. Some clones in this sample may be carry-over from other donors' samples. The CDR3 runs from the conserved cysteine through the conserved F or W. D genes are given only for firm matches. Clone size is not always given. Where it is, it says once, few, many or a class for expanded clones.

V,J,D,size,CDR3,DNA
TRBV28,TRBJ1-6,TRBD1,few,CASRTRTGFDSPLHF,TGTGCCAGCAGGACCAGGACAGGGTTTGATTCACCCCTCCACTTT
TRBV18,TRBJ2-3,TRBD2,few,CASSPDSGGDTQYF,TGTGCCAGCTCACCAGACAGCGGGGGCGATACGCAGTATTTT
TRBV12-3/TRBV12-4,TRBJ2-1,-,many,CASSQSGILSSYNEQFF,TGTGCCAGCAGCCAATCAGGGATCCTGAGCTCCTACAATGAGCAGTTCTTC
TRBV18,TRBJ2-1,TRBD2,many,CASSPRTSGPAYNEQFF,TGTGCCAGCTCACCGAGGACTAGCGGCCCTGCGTACAATGAGCAGTTCTTC
TRBV11-2,TRBJ2-3,-,-,CASSTWTDTQYF,TGTGCCAGCAGCACTTGGACTGATACGCAGTATTTT
TRBV18,TRBJ1-2,TRBD1,many,CASSLDRAGYTF,TGTGCCAGCTCACTGGACAGGGCTGGCTACACCTTC
TRBV4-2,TRBJ1-1,-,few,CASSQEPDREAFF,TGTGCCAGCAGCCAAGAACCCGACAGGGAAGCTTTCTTT
TRBV20-1,TRBJ2-3,-,many,CSASGRDTQYF,TGCAGTGCTAGTGGTCGGGATACGCAGTATTTT
TRBV10-2,TRBJ2-5,TRBD2,-,CASSESGRGTQYF,TGCGCCAGCAGTGAGAGCGGGAGGGGGACCCAGTACTTC
TRBV20-1,TRBJ1-2,-,many,CSASEPVHSPGGGYTF,TGCAGTGCGTCCGAACCAGTTCATTCCCCCGGAGGTGGCTACACCTTC
TRBV7-9,TRBJ1-6,-,many,CASSLVEADNSPLHF,TGTGCCAGCAGCTTAGTTGAGGCGGATAATTCACCCCTCCACTTT
TRBV12-3/TRBV12-4,TRBJ1-2,TRBD1,many,CASSFGTVTLSRYGYTF,TGTGCCAGCAGTTTCGGGACAGTCACCTTATCGCGCTATGGCTACACCTTC
TRBV29-1,TRBJ2-4,-,-,CSVTSWGAQAKNIQYF,TGCAGCGTTACGAGCTGGGGGGCGCAGGCCAAAAACATTCAGTACTTC
TRBV20-1,TRBJ2-7,TRBD1,few,CSAKSQQGFFYEQYF,TGCAGTGCAAAAAGTCAACAGGGGTTTTTCTACGAGCAGTACTTC
TRBV2,TRBJ2-3,-,-,CASDRGIGTDTQYF,TGTGCCAGCGATCGGGGGATTGGCACAGATACGCAGTATTTT
TRBV14,TRBJ1-2,-,many,CASSQDHWTYGYTF,TGTGCCAGCAGCCAAGATCATTGGACCTATGGCTACACCTTC
TRBV12-3/TRBV12-4,TRBJ2-6,-,-,CASSETASGANVLTF,TGTGCCAGCAGTGAGACAGCCTCTGGGGCCAACGTCCTGACTTTC
TRBV12-3/TRBV12-4,TRBJ1-1,-,-,CASSLRGLNTEAFF,TGTGCCAGCAGTTTACGGGGGCTGAACACTGAAGCTTTCTTT